This T cell receptor (beta chain) was profiled in a study of control samples from healthy donors and cancer patients. The V end was cut by 3 bases, the J end by 9 bases, with 24 bases between. The CDR3 sequence is 17 residues long. The germline gives CDR1 LGHNA, CDR2 YSLEER. This table comes from immunoSEQ multiplex PCR, and its TCRdb copy is limited to in-frame clones, with some not included. The sample holds tens of thousands of clones, 90% to 95% seen once. This clone was found once. The source of this sequence is a man in his forties or fifties with lung cancer. Source material: PBMCs. V and J are TRBV4-3 and TRBJ2-1; no definite D call. The CDR3 sequence is CASSQTHSPVRRTEQFF. For the CDR3, the DNA is TGCGCCAGCAGCCAGACCCATTCCCCGGTCCGAAGGACTGAGCAGTTCTTC.